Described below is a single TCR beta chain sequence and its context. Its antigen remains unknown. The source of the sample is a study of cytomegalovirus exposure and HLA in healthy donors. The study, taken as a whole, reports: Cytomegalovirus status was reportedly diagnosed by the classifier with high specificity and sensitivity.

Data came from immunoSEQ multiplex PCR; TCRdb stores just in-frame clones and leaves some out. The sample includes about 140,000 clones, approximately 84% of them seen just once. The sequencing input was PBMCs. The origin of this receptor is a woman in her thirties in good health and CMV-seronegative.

CDR3 region: CASSYGGVYGYTF. The CDR3 bases are TGTGCCAGCAGTTATGGGGGGGTATATGGCTACACCTTC. The chain links TRBV6-5 to TRBJ1-2; TRBD1 is a possible D gene (5 bases). Trimming took 3 bases from V and 5 from J, leaving 10 bases between them. Germline lookup yields CDR1 MNHEY and CDR2 SVGAGI. This CDR3 comprises 13 residues.